The 22 T cell receptor beta chains reported below all come from one sample, sequenced in a study of tumor-infiltrating lymphocytes in glioblastoma multiforme. TCRB libraries came from RNA via three nested multiplex PCR rounds. Via MiXCR, TCRdb re-called the multiplex PCR reads, giving one row per CDR3 protein. Here the sample spans some 32,000 distinct CDR3 sequences, approximately 66% being singletons. Source material: brain tumor tissue. The source of these receptors is a male donor with glioblastoma.

As to this clonotype: As the CDR3 is not closed by the conserved phenylalanine or tryptophan, this likely results from a read error. The genes are TRBV10-1 and TRBJ2-7, with TRBD1 matching over 10 bases. In germline, CDR1 is WNHNN, CDR2 SYGVQD (reference sequence). V was clipped by 7 bases and J by 4 bases; unmatched bases: 13. The CDR3 sequence is 16 residues long. The CDR3 loop is CASIVIGTGDLYEQYC. CDR3 sequence (DNA): TGCGCCAGCATTGTAATTGGGACAGGGGATTTATACGAGCAGTACTGC.

The sample holds one count of this clonotype. The chain employs TRBV7-9 and TRBJ2-1, with 12 bases lining up with TRBD2. Losses at the gene ends were 7 bases for V and 5 bases for J; bases not matched to a gene: 6. Per the germline V gene, CDR1 is SEHNR and CDR2 is FQNEAQ (reference sequence). This CDR3 has 15 residues. CDR3 in DNA: TGTGCCAGCACTAGGACTAGCGGGGCCCACAATGAGCAGTTCTTC. This sequence encodes CASTRTSGAHNEQFF.

In its sample, this clonotype is medium-sized. The chain joins TRBV4-1 to TRBJ1-3; D not certain. The CDR3 has 16 amino acids. Germline V CDR1 and CDR2: MGHRA, YSYEKL. V was trimmed by 1 base and J by 0 bases, leaving 10 bases between them. The CDR3 protein is CASSQVLKVSGNTIYF. As DNA, the CDR3 is TGCGCCAGCAGCCAAGTCCTAAAGGTCTCTGGAAACACCATATATTTT.

Many counts were recorded for this clonotype. This chain links TRBV28 with TRBJ2-5; 10 bases match TRBD2. This CDR3 is 15 amino acids long. Germline V gene sequence: CDR1 MDHEN, CDR2 SYDVKM. With V trimmed by 4 bases and J by 5 bases, 7 bases remained unmatched. CDR3: CASSWASGRQETQYF. In nucleotides, the CDR3 is TGTGCCAGCAGTTGGGCTAGCGGGAGACAGGAGACCCAGTACTTC.

A word on this clonotype: Its ends do not fully match the called genes, so a read error is possible. V usage is TRBV7-9 and J usage is TRBJ2-2, with D unresolved. This CDR3 region has 15 residues. Per germline, CDR1 SEHNR and CDR2 FQNEAQ (reference sequence). The CDR3 loop reads CASSLEEVSTGELCF. The CDR3 DNA follows: TGTGCCAGCAGCTTAGAAGAGGTTAGCACCGGAGAGCTGTGTTTT.

Within the sample, this clonotype is medium-sized. The chain has TRBV20-1 and TRBJ2-4, with 8 bases identical to TRBD1. V trimming: 5 bases; J trimming: 8 bases; junction bases outside the gene matches: 11. Germline CDR1 and CDR2: DFQATT and SNEGSKA (reference sequence). CDR3 length equals 14 residues. The CDR3 nucleotides read TGCAGTGCTGGTCTAGGACAGGGAGAGGACATTCAGTACTTC. Translating gives CSAGLGQGEDIQYF.

This chain links TRBV10-1 with TRBJ2-2; perhaps D is TRBD1 or TRBD2 (5 bases each). Trimming stripped 2 bases from V and 11 bases from J, with 18 bases between. Germline V lookup: CDR1 WNHNN, CDR2 SYGVQD (reference sequence). CDR3 size: 15 residues. The CDR3 sequence: CASSELGEGIGELFF. For the CDR3, the DNA is TGCGCCAGCAGTGAGCTGGGAGAGGGGATCGGAGAGCTGTTTTTT.

To note about this clonotype: Germline and junction disagree at one end, which may indicate a read error. The chain carries TRBV6-5 and TRBJ2-2; TRBD2 might be the D (6 bases). CDR1 is MNHEY, CDR2 SVGAGI, per germline. The CDR3 extends over 14 amino acids. The DNA for the CDR3 is TGTGTCAGCAGTTACTCGGCGCAAGGCGGGGAGTTGTTTTTT. Translating gives CVSSYSAQGGELFF.

As concerns this clonotype: A much larger clone is a single base away; this may be a read error. CDR3 sequence reads: CASSPREGNTDTQYF. The CDR3 DNA sequence: TGTGCCAGCAGCCCTCGGGAGGGAAACACAGATACGCAGTATTTT. The V and J genes are TRBV7-8 and TRBJ2-3; TRBD2 matches at 8 bases. CDR3 length equals 15 residues. Germline loops: CDR1 SGHVS, CDR2 FQNEAQ. Trimming removed 5 bases from V and 2 bases from J; junction bases left unmatched: 6. Supplemented by reference TRBV7-8 and TRBJ2-3, the full variable domain reads GAGVSQSPRYKVAKRGQDVALRCDPISGHVSLFWYQQALGQGPEFLTYFQNEAQLDKSGLPSDRFFAERPEGSVSTLKIQRTQQEDSAVYLCASSPREGNTDTQYFGPGTRLTVL.

In its sample, this clonotype was seen a few times. The rearrangement uses TRBV29-1 and TRBJ2-2, with D tentatively TRBD1 (6 bases). The CDR3 loop spans 15 amino acids. The germline V and J ends were trimmed by 7 bases and 3 bases, with 18 bases remaining between them. The V gene's germline CDR1 is SQVTM and CDR2 ANQGSEA. CDR3 amino acids: CSAKTGFGHTGELFF. CDR3 nucleotide sequence: TGCAGCGCTAAGACAGGTTTTGGACACACCGGGGAGCTGTTTTTT.

This clonotype was detected only a few times. Written as DNA, the CDR3 is TGTGCCAGCAGCTTAGCCAGGCCCGTGAACACTGAAGCTTTCTTT. Its translation: CASSLARPVNTEAFF. This sequence joins TRBV7-9 and TRBJ1-1; D call uncertain. Germline V gene sequence: CDR1 SEHNR, CDR2 FQNEAQ (reference sequence). There are 15 residues in the CDR3. V was shortened by 0 bases and J by 0 bases, with 8 bases between the two germline ends.

About this clonotype itself: One junction end does not reproduce the germline sequence, and a read error may be involved. This rearrangement joins TRBV11-2 to TRBJ2-3; 9 bases align to TRBD2. CDR1 SGHAT and CDR2 FQNNGV come from the germline V gene. The CDR3 is made up of 14 amino acids. The CDR3 nucleotides are TGTGCCAGCGGCTTAGCGGGAGCCGCAGATACGCAGAATTTT. Its protein product is CASGLAGAADTQNF.

This clonotype was counted at least ten times. V is TRBV2 and J is TRBJ1-5; unclear D gene. The length of the CDR3 is 13 residues. Germline values: CDR1 SNHLY, CDR2 FYNNEI. V shed 7 bases and J shed 6 bases, with 13 bases lying between them. DNA of the CDR3: TGTGCCAGCACAACGGCCTATAGTCAGCCCCAGCATTTT. Translation gives CASTTAYSQPQHF.

In the case of this clonotype: With a much larger clone just one base away, this may be a read error. J is TRBJ2-7 and V is TRBV5-4; TRBD1 matches at 8 bases. Germline CDR1 SGHNT, CDR2 YYREEE (reference sequence). The CDR3 spans 15 residues. The CDR3 spells CASSWGQVVPYERYF. In DNA, the CDR3 is TGTGCCAGCAGCTGGGGACAGGTTGTCCCCTACGAGCGGTACTTC. The variable domain in full, with the rest retrieved from reference TRBV5-4 and TRBJ2-7, is ETGVTQSPTHLIKTRGQQVTLRCSSQSGHNTVSWYQQALGQGPQFIFQYYREEENGRGNFPPRFSGLQFPNYSSELNVNALELDDSALYLCASSWGQVVPYERYFGPGTRLTVT.

This clonotype came up many times. V is TRBV29-1 and J is TRBJ2-1, with D perhaps matching TRBD1 or TRBD2 (5 bases each). The CDR3 is made up of 15 amino acids. Germline V gene lookup returns CDR1 SQVTM and CDR2 ANQGSEA. The ends were cut back, 4 bases at V and 0 bases at J, with 13 bases in the middle. CDR3 amino acids: CSVGLVGGSYNEQFF. The DNA of the CDR3 is TGCAGCGTTGGGCTTGTTGGGGGCTCCTACAATGAGCAGTTCTTC.

Regarding this clonotype: Given the absence of the conserved phenylalanine or tryptophan at the CDR3 end, a read error is likely. V usage is TRBV11-3 and J usage is TRBJ2-1, with D unresolved. Germline V gene sequence: CDR1 SGHNT, CDR2 YENEEA. CDR3 length: 13 amino acids. CDR3 region: CAGSFNNYNEQFL. CDR3 nucleotides: TGTGCCGGCAGTTTTAACAACTACAATGAGCAGTTCTTA.

This clonotype was picked up many times. The chain uses TRBV10-3 and TRBJ2-3; 12 bases fit TRBD2. The length of the CDR3 is 14 residues. Per germline, CDR1 ENHRY and CDR2 SYGVKD. Trimming took 8 bases from V and 2 from J; bases not matched to a gene: 2. The CDR3 spells CAIGTSGLTDTQYF. The CDR3 DNA follows: TGTGCCATCGGGACTAGCGGGCTCACAGATACGCAGTATTTT.

This clonotype occurred many times. The chain has TRBV30 and TRBJ2-3; 7 bases map to TRBD2. The CDR3 length is 16 residues. The germline gives CDR1 GTSNPN, CDR2 SVGIG (reference sequence). V was clipped by 3 bases and J by 0 bases; unmatched bases: 9. The CDR3 bases are TGTGCCTGGAGGAGGGAGGGAAGGACTAGCACAGATACGCAGTATTTT. Its translation: CAWRREGRTSTDTQYF.

Notes on this clonotype: No DNA is shown, since the ends of the CDR3 on it are uncertain; the CDR3 is the one TCRdb lists. V and J are TRBV6-6 and TRBJ2-1; the table's D gene call, TRBD1, was not cross checked with the DNA. The CDR3 region is 15 residues in length, termini included. Germline lookup yields CDR1 MNHNY and CDR2 SVGAGI (reference sequence). The CDR3 spells CASSGWAGGSDVQLF.

Worth noting for this clonotype: The junction departs from the called germline gene at one end, perhaps through a read error. The chain recombines TRBV11-2 with TRBJ2-2; D tentatively reads TRBD1 or TRBD2 (6 bases each). This CDR3 is 16 amino acids long. Looked up from germline, CDR1 is SGHAT and CDR2 is FQNNGV. CDR3 amino acids: CASSLRPGANTGGAVF. Here the CDR3 DNA reads TGTGCCAGCAGCTTACGACCAGGGGCGAACACCGGGGGAGCCGTTTTT.

In regard to this clonotype: Without the conserved terminal phenylalanine or tryptophan, this CDR3 likely stems from a read error. The chain is built from TRBV29-1 and TRBJ1-2; no clear D. The V end was cut by 3 bases, the J end by 5 bases, with 7 bases between. Germline V gene sequence: CDR1 SQVTM, CDR2 ANQGSEA. The CDR3 consists of 11 residues. The CDR3 DNA follows: TGCAGCGTTGAGATCCATTATGGCTACACCATC. Translated: CSVEIHYGYTI.

The chain joins TRBV20-1 to TRBJ2-7, with a tentative D call TRBD1 (6 bases). Germline V gene data show CDR1 as DFQATT and CDR2 as SNEGSKA (reference sequence). There are 14 residues in the CDR3. V shed 4 bases and J shed 5 bases, with 18 bases lying between them. The CDR3 DNA is TGCAGTGCTACGGAAACAGGGTTGAGTGACGAGCAGTACTTC. Translating gives CSATETGLSDEQYF.